The rows below give T cell receptor beta chains drawn from one sample of a study of CD4 T cells in relation to SARS-CoV-2 and coronaviruses. What these receptors recognize is not known. Assay used: immunoSEQ multiplex PCR; TCRdb lists only in-frame clones, some missing. The table records about 19,000 clones, about three quarters of them present only once. Source material: CD4+ T cells from PBMCs, cultured in vitro. The receptor set was obtained from a human donor in good health. The CDR3 runs from the conserved cysteine through the conserved F or W. A D gene is named only where the DNA matches it firmly. Expanded clones get a size class; other rows say once, few or many, or leave the size out.

J gene: TRBJ2-7
D gene: -
V gene: TRBV7-9
clone size: -
CDR3 DNA: TGTGCCAGCAGCTTAGTGTGGGGGGCGTCTTACGAGCAGTACTTC
CDR3 protein: CASSLVWGASYEQYF

J gene: TRBJ2-7
D gene: -
V gene: TRBV7-8
clone size: -
CDR3 DNA: TGTGCCAGCAGCTTAGGTGGGAGCGACCACGAGCAGTACTTC
CDR3 protein: CASSLGGSDHEQYF

J gene: TRBJ2-2
D gene: -
V gene: TRBV5-6
clone size: -
CDR3 DNA: TGTGCCAGCAATCGGGGGGCAACGTTCGGGGAGCTGTTTTTT
CDR3 protein: CASNRGATFGELFF

J gene: TRBJ1-3
D gene: TRBD1
V gene: TRBV6-4
clone size: once
CDR3 DNA: TGTGCCAGCAAAGGACAGGCACTCTCTGGAAACACCATATATTTT
CDR3 protein: CASKGQALSGNTIYF

J gene: TRBJ1-1
D gene: -
V gene: TRBV18
clone size: -
CDR3 DNA: TGTGCCAGCTCACCCCCGGGGGGCGAAGCTTTCTTT
CDR3 protein: CASSPPGGEAFF

J gene: TRBJ2-1
D gene: -
V gene: TRBV6-2/TRBV6-3
clone size: -
CDR3 DNA: TGTGCCAGCAGTAACCGGGAAACCTACAATGAGCAGTTCTTC
CDR3 protein: CASSNRETYNEQFF

J gene: TRBJ2-2
D gene: -
V gene: TRBV4-1
clone size: -
CDR3 DNA: TGCGCCAGCAGCCATAAGGCGGCAGGAGCCTTTCCGGGCACCGGGGAGCTGTTTTTT
CDR3 protein: CASSHKAAGAFPGTGELFF

J gene: TRBJ1-4
D gene: -
V gene: TRBV28
clone size: -
CDR3 DNA: TGTGCCAGCAGGACCTCTAATGAAAAACTGTTTTTT
CDR3 protein: CASRTSNEKLFF

J gene: TRBJ1-2
D gene: -
V gene: TRBV7-2
clone size: -
CDR3 DNA: TGTGCCAGCAGCAAAGCTCCGGGAGGCTATGGCTACACCTTC
CDR3 protein: CASSKAPGGYGYTF

J gene: TRBJ1-2
D gene: -
V gene: TRBV29-1
clone size: -
CDR3 DNA: TGCAGCGTTGAAATCCCCTGGGCAGGAACTAACTATGGCTACACCTTC
CDR3 protein: CSVEIPWAGTNYGYTF

J gene: TRBJ2-1
D gene: TRBD2
V gene: TRBV5-1
clone size: -
CDR3 DNA: TGCGCCAGCAGCTTGGCTCGACTAGCGGGAGGTGAGCAGTTCTTC
CDR3 protein: CASSLARLAGGEQFF

J gene: TRBJ2-3
D gene: TRBD2
V gene: TRBV6-2/TRBV6-3
clone size: -
CDR3 DNA: TGTGCCAGCAGTTCCCCGGGACTAGCGGGGGGGTCAGATACGCAGTATTTT
CDR3 protein: CASSSPGLAGGSDTQYF

J gene: TRBJ1-6
D gene: -
V gene: TRBV18
clone size: -
CDR3 DNA: TGTGCCAGCTCACCAGAAGGGATGGATTCACCCCTCCACTTT
CDR3 protein: CASSPEGMDSPLHF

J gene: TRBJ1-2
D gene: TRBD1
V gene: TRBV5-6
clone size: -
CDR3 DNA: TGTGCCAGCAGCTGGGGGGACAGAAACTATGGCTACACCTTC
CDR3 protein: CASSWGDRNYGYTF

J gene: TRBJ1-2
D gene: TRBD1
V gene: TRBV10-1
clone size: -
CDR3 DNA: TGCGCCAGCAGTGAAGGACAGGACTATGGCTACACCTTC
CDR3 protein: CASSEGQDYGYTF

J gene: TRBJ1-6
D gene: -
V gene: TRBV27
clone size: -
CDR3 DNA: TGTGCCAGCAGGCGGTTAAGCTCCTATAATTCACCCCTCCACTTT
CDR3 protein: CASRRLSSYNSPLHF

J gene: TRBJ1-1
D gene: -
V gene: TRBV11-2
clone size: -
CDR3 DNA: TGTGCCAGCAGCTCCCGGGGTTGGGGTACGAACACTGAAGCTTTCTTT
CDR3 protein: CASSSRGWGTNTEAFF

J gene: TRBJ2-7
D gene: -
V gene: TRBV7-2
clone size: -
CDR3 DNA: TGTGCCAGCAGCTCCACAACCGGTTTAGAGCAGTACTTC
CDR3 protein: CASSSTTGLEQYF

J gene: TRBJ2-7
D gene: -
V gene: TRBV5-1
clone size: few
CDR3 DNA: TGCGCCAGCAGCTTGGATAGGGGGACCGACGAGCAGTACTTC
CDR3 protein: CASSLDRGTDEQYF

J gene: TRBJ2-7
D gene: -
V gene: TRBV30
clone size: -
CDR3 DNA: TGTGCCTGGAGTGGGGGCCCACCCTACGAGCAGTACTTC
CDR3 protein: CAWSGGPPYEQYF

J gene: TRBJ2-5
D gene: TRBD2
V gene: TRBV25-1
clone size: -
CDR3 DNA: TGTGCCAGCAGTGCTCAGGGAGGGGAGACCCAGTACTTC
CDR3 protein: CASSAQGGETQYF

J gene: TRBJ1-2
D gene: -
V gene: TRBV19
clone size: -
CDR3 DNA: TGTGCCAGTAGTAGCTATGGCTACACCTTC
CDR3 protein: CASSSYGYTF

J gene: TRBJ1-1
D gene: TRBD1
V gene: TRBV19
clone size: once
CDR3 DNA: TGTGCCAGTAGTCCTCGGGACAGGGAGGGAAGTGAAGCTTTCTTT
CDR3 protein: CASSPRDREGSEAFF

J gene: TRBJ1-1
D gene: TRBD1
V gene: TRBV11-1
clone size: -
CDR3 DNA: TGTGCCAGCACCCTGGACAGGAGAATCCCTGAAGCTTTCTTT
CDR3 protein: CASTLDRRIPEAFF

J gene: TRBJ1-3
D gene: -
V gene: TRBV12-3/TRBV12-4
clone size: -
CDR3 DNA: TGTGCCAGCAGTTTATCACACACCATATATTTT
CDR3 protein: CASSLSHTIYF

J gene: TRBJ1-5
D gene: TRBD1
V gene: TRBV5-1
clone size: few
CDR3 DNA: TGCGCCAGCAGCTTGGCCGGGACAGGGGATCAGCCCCAGCATTTT
CDR3 protein: CASSLAGTGDQPQHF

J gene: TRBJ1-4
D gene: -
V gene: TRBV7-2
clone size: -
CDR3 DNA: TGTGCCAGCAGCCCCACGGGCGGCGGATCAAATGAAAAACTGTTTTTT
CDR3 protein: CASSPTGGGSNEKLFF

J gene: TRBJ2-2
D gene: -
V gene: TRBV12-3/TRBV12-4
clone size: once
CDR3 DNA: TGTGCCAGCAGTTTCGGCAGCACCGGGGAGCTGTTTTTT
CDR3 protein: CASSFGSTGELFF

J gene: TRBJ1-5
D gene: -
V gene: TRBV7-8
clone size: -
CDR3 DNA: TGTGCCAGCAGCTCGCGGACAGAGAATCAGCCCCAGCATTTT
CDR3 protein: CASSSRTENQPQHF

J gene: TRBJ1-3
D gene: TRBD1
V gene: TRBV19
clone size: -
CDR3 DNA: TGTGCCAGTAGATCAGGGGGCGCGGAGGGAAACACCATATATTTT
CDR3 protein: CASRSGGAEGNTIYF

J gene: TRBJ2-3
D gene: -
V gene: TRBV6-5
clone size: -
CDR3 DNA: TGTGCCAGCAGGGCGGGCCATACCCCCGATACGCAGTATTTT
CDR3 protein: CASRAGHTPDTQYF

J gene: TRBJ1-1
D gene: -
V gene: TRBV5-6
clone size: -
CDR3 DNA: TGTGCCAGCAGCTCTGTCGCTGAAGCTTTCTTT
CDR3 protein: CASSSVAEAFF

J gene: TRBJ1-2
D gene: -
V gene: TRBV5-1
clone size: -
CDR3 DNA: TGCGCCAGCAGCCCGGTTCAGGGCTTCAATGGCTACACCTTC
CDR3 protein: CASSPVQGFNGYTF

J gene: TRBJ1-1
D gene: -
V gene: TRBV4-2
clone size: -
CDR3 DNA: TGTGCCAGCAGCCCCTCGGGAGGGGCGGACACTGAAGCTTTCTTT
CDR3 protein: CASSPSGGADTEAFF

J gene: TRBJ2-6
D gene: -
V gene: TRBV7-2
clone size: -
CDR3 DNA: TGTGCCAGCAGCTTAGCTCCGCGGGCCCGTTGGGGTGGGGCCAACGTCCTGACTTTC
CDR3 protein: CASSLAPRARWGGANVLTF

J gene: TRBJ2-2
D gene: -
V gene: TRBV9
clone size: -
CDR3 DNA: TGTGCCAGCAGCGTAGACGTCGGGGGCGGGGAGCTGTTTTTT
CDR3 protein: CASSVDVGGGELFF

J gene: TRBJ2-7
D gene: -
V gene: TRBV6-6
clone size: medium-sized
CDR3 DNA: TGTGCCACCACATCTCCAGGAGGGGAGCAGTACTTC
CDR3 protein: CATTSPGGEQYF

J gene: TRBJ2-7
D gene: TRBD2
V gene: TRBV10-3
clone size: -
CDR3 DNA: TGTGCCATCAGTAATGAGGCGGGAGGAAGGCAGTACTTC
CDR3 protein: CAISNEAGGRQYF

J gene: TRBJ2-3
D gene: TRBD1
V gene: TRBV4-3
clone size: -
CDR3 DNA: TGCGCCAGCAGCCAAGGGGGACAGTTCGATACGCAGTATTTT
CDR3 protein: CASSQGGQFDTQYF

J gene: TRBJ2-7
D gene: -
V gene: TRBV6-1
clone size: -
CDR3 DNA: TGTGCCAGCAGTGAAGCGCGCGTCTCCTACGAGCAGTACTTC
CDR3 protein: CASSEARVSYEQYF

J gene: TRBJ1-4
D gene: TRBD1
V gene: TRBV3-1/TRBV3-2
clone size: -
CDR3 DNA: TGTGCCAGCAGCCGGGGGACAGGGAACTTGAATGAAAAACTGTTTTTT
CDR3 protein: CASSRGTGNLNEKLFF

J gene: TRBJ1-3
D gene: -
V gene: TRBV7-2
clone size: -
CDR3 DNA: TGTGCCAGCAGCTTTCACAGGGTACCCGGAAACACCATATATTTT
CDR3 protein: CASSFHRVPGNTIYF

J gene: TRBJ2-5
D gene: -
V gene: TRBV10-3
clone size: -
CDR3 DNA: TGTGCCATCAGTGCCCGAGGGGGAGGGGGCCAAGAGACCCAGTACTTC
CDR3 protein: CAISARGGGGQETQYF

J gene: TRBJ1-3
D gene: -
V gene: TRBV18
clone size: -
CDR3 DNA: TGTGCCAGCTCACCTCCAATGCCCCGGGGCTCTGGAAACACCATATATTTT
CDR3 protein: CASSPPMPRGSGNTIYF

J gene: TRBJ2-3
D gene: -
V gene: TRBV5-6
clone size: once
CDR3 DNA: TGTGCCAGCAGCTTGGGGCCTAGCACAGATACGCAGTATTTT
CDR3 protein: CASSLGPSTDTQYF

J gene: TRBJ2-1
D gene: -
V gene: TRBV4-3
clone size: few
CDR3 DNA: TGCGCCAGCAGCCACGAGACAACCAATGAGCAGTTCTTC
CDR3 protein: CASSHETTNEQFF

J gene: TRBJ2-3
D gene: TRBD2
V gene: TRBV18
clone size: once
CDR3 DNA: TGTGCCAGCTCACGGAGTGGCGGGAGGGCATCAGATACGCAGTATTTT
CDR3 protein: CASSRSGGRASDTQYF

J gene: TRBJ2-3
D gene: -
V gene: TRBV9
clone size: few
CDR3 DNA: TGTGCCAGCAGCCGCCGTAGCCTCGGCACAGATACGCAGTATTTT
CDR3 protein: CASSRRSLGTDTQYF

J gene: TRBJ1-6
D gene: TRBD1
V gene: TRBV5-1
clone size: -
CDR3 DNA: TGCGCCAGCAGCTTGTCCGGACAGGATTCTTCACCCCTCCACTTT
CDR3 protein: CASSLSGQDSSPLHF

J gene: TRBJ1-3
D gene: -
V gene: TRBV13
clone size: -
CDR3 DNA: TGTGCCAGCAGCTTAGACCAAGCTTCGACTGGAAACACCATATATTTT
CDR3 protein: CASSLDQASTGNTIYF

J gene: TRBJ2-5
D gene: -
V gene: TRBV29-1
clone size: -
CDR3 DNA: TGCAGCGTTGAAAGCGATAGTAGAGAGACCCAGTACTTC
CDR3 protein: CSVESDSRETQYF

J gene: TRBJ1-1
D gene: -
V gene: TRBV6-2/TRBV6-3
clone size: -
CDR3 DNA: TGTGCCAGCAGTTACGAGTACCATGGGGCTTTCTTT
CDR3 protein: CASSYEYHGAFF

J gene: TRBJ1-2
D gene: -
V gene: TRBV21-1
clone size: once
CDR3 DNA: TGTGCCAGCAGTATAGGGTGGAGAAGGGGGATGTATGGGGGCTACACCTTC
CDR3 protein: CASSIGWRRGMYGGYTF

J gene: TRBJ1-4
D gene: TRBD1
V gene: TRBV2
clone size: few
CDR3 DNA: TGTGCCAGCAGTATGGACAGGGTAGCTGAAAAACTGTTTTTT
CDR3 protein: CASSMDRVAEKLFF

J gene: TRBJ2-7
D gene: -
V gene: TRBV4-1
clone size: -
CDR3 DNA: TGCGCCAGCAGCCAAGATCGAGCCTACGAGCAGTACTTC
CDR3 protein: CASSQDRAYEQYF

J gene: TRBJ2-5
D gene: TRBD1
V gene: TRBV19
clone size: -
CDR3 DNA: TGTGCCAGTAGTATAGGGACAGGGGCCCAAGAGACCCAGTACTTC
CDR3 protein: CASSIGTGAQETQYF